Shown below are 4 T cell receptor beta chains from a single sample sequenced in a study of OX40 agonist ivuxolimab in advanced cancers. Libraries were prepared by immunoSEQ multiplex PCR; TCRdb keeps only in-frame clonotypes and omits some of them. The data hold some 30,000 clones, with nearly 95% observed a single time. Sequenced here: CD4+ or CD8+ T cells sorted from blood, sampled in a trial of the OX40 agonist ivuxolimab. Source of these receptors: an adult with an advanced solid tumor such as melanoma, head and neck, liver or kidney cancer.

V and J are TRBV6-6 and TRBJ2-6; 7 nucleotides line up with TRBD2. This CDR3 is 15 amino acids long. V dropped 10 bases and J dropped 3; count of bases not matched to a gene: 9. CDR1 and CDR2 (germline): MNHNY, SVGAGI (reference sequence). The DNA of the CDR3 is TGTGCCACCCTAGGGTCGGGGGGTGGGGCCAACGTCCTGACTTTC. Translating it yields CATLGSGGGANVLTF.

This clone appeared once. This chain links TRBV18 with TRBJ2-1; D remains ambiguous. Trimming took off 2 bases at V and 3 bases at J, with 5 bases between the two ends. Germline assignment: CDR1 KGHSH and CDR2 LQKENI. This CDR3 comprises 13 residues. The CDR3 region is CASSPTSYNEQFF. The CDR3, as DNA: TGTGCCAGCTCACCAACAAGCTACAATGAGCAGTTCTTC. The full variable domain, its missing parts supplied by reference TRBV18 and TRBJ2-1, is NAGVMQNPRHLVRRRGQEARLRCSPMKGHSHVYWYRQLPEEGLKFMVYLQKENIIDESGMPKERFSAEFPKEGPSILRIQQVVRGDSAAYFCASSPTSYNEQFFGPGTRLTVL.

V is TRBV30 and J is TRBJ2-5, with TRBD2 identical over 8 bases. The V segment lost 1 base and the J segment 2 bases; nucleotides outside the gene matches: 9. The CDR3 runs to 16 residues. Germline V gives CDR1 GTSNPN, CDR2 SVGIG (reference sequence). DNA for the CDR3: TGTGCCTGGAGTGAGAGGCGAACTAGCGGTCAAGAGACCCAGTACTTC. Encoded protein: CAWSERRTSGQETQYF.

V usage is TRBV6-1 and J usage is TRBJ1-3, with 7 bases identical to TRBD1. The germline gives CDR1 MNHNS, CDR2 SASEGT. This CDR3 comprises 16 residues. V was clipped by 2 bases and J by 5 bases; unmatched bases: 9. The CDR3 sequence is CASSESRQGSRNTIYF. The CDR3 nucleotides are TGTGCCAGCAGTGAAAGTAGACAGGGTAGTAGAAACACCATATATTTT.